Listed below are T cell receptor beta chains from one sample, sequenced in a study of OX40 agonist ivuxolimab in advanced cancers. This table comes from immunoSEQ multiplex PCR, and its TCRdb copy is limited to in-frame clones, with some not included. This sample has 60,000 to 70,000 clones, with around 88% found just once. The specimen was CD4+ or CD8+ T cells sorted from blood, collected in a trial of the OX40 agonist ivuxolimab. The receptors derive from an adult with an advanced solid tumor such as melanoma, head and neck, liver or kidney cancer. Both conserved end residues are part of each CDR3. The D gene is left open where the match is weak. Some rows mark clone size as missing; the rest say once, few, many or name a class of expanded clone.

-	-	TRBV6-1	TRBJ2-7	TGTGCCAGCAGTGAAGAGCGCCCGGCCAACCACGAGCAGTACTTC	CASSEERPANHEQYF
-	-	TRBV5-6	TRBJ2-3	TGTGCCAGCAGCTTGGTTGGCGGCAGAGCAGATACGCAGTATTTT	CASSLVGGRADTQYF
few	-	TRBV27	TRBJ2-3	TGTGCCAGCAGCCAAGCACGGGGGCCCACAGATACGCAGTATTTT	CASSQARGPTDTQYF
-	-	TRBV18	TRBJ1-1	TGTGCCAGCTCACCATCGACGGGGGGGAACACTGAAGCTTTCTTT	CASSPSTGGNTEAFF
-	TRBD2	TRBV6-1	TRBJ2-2	TGTGCCAGCAGCTTAGCGGGAGGCACCGGGGAGCTGTTTTTT	CASSLAGGTGELFF
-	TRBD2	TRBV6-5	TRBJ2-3	TGTGCCAGCAGTTCCCCCTGGACTAGCGGGAGAGATACGCAGTATTTT	CASSSPWTSGRDTQYF
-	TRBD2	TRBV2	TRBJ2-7	TGTGCCAGCAGGGGGGGGTCTAAAACCTACGAGCAGTACTTC	CASRGGSKTYEQYF
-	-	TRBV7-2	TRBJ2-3	TGTGCCAGCAGCTCGGGGGCGATTTCTGCAGATACGCAGTATTTT	CASSSGAISADTQYF
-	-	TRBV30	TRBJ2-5	TGTGCCTGGAGGCTCCGGGGCCAAACCCAGTACTTC	CAWRLRGQTQYF
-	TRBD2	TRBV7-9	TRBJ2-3	TGTGCCAGCAGCCCACTAGCGGGGGCCCCCACAGATACGCAGTATTTT	CASSPLAGAPTDTQYF
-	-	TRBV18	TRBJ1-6	TGTGCCAGCTCACCACTCGGTAGGGGAGATTCACCCCTCCACTTT	CASSPLGRGDSPLHF
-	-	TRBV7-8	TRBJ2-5	TGTGCCAGCAGCTTAGAGCGGCAGGACCCTAGGGAGACCCAGTACTTC	CASSLERQDPRETQYF
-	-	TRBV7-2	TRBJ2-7	TGTGCCAGCAGCCCCCAGGGGGGAAGGGGCGAGCAGTACTTC	CASSPQGGRGEQYF
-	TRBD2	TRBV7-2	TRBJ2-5	TGTGCCAGCAGCTTAGTCTTACTAGCGGGGGGGCGGCGGGGTGAGACCCAGTACTTC	CASSLVLLAGGRRGETQYF
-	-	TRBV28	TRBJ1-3	TGTGCCAGCAGTTTATGGGTCAGCGGGGCTGGAAACACCATATATTTT	CASSLWVSGAGNTIYF
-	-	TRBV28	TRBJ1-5	TGTGCCAGCAGCCCCGGTCAGTGGCTTAACAATCAGCCCCAGCATTTT	CASSPGQWLNNQPQHF
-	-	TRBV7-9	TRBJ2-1	TGTGCCAGCAGCTTTTACGGGTTTGGGTCCTACAATGAGCAGTTCTTC	CASSFYGFGSYNEQFF
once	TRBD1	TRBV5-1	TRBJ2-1	TGCGCCAGCAGCCGGACAGGGGGCGCGTCCTACAATGAGCAGTTCTTC	CASSRTGGASYNEQFF
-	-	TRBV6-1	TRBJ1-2	TGTGCCAGCAGTGAATTGGGCGGGGGGAATGGCTACACCTTC	CASSELGGGNGYTF
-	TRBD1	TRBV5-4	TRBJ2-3	TGTGCCAGCAGCCCGACCCCCGACAGGGGTGCTTCAGATACGCAGTATTTT	CASSPTPDRGASDTQYF
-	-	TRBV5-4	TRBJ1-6	TGTGCCAGCAGCTTGGAGCGGAAAGAACCCCTCCACTTT	CASSLERKEPLHF
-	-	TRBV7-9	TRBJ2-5	TGTGCCAGCAGCTTGGGGCAAGAGACCCAGTACTTC	CASSLGQETQYF
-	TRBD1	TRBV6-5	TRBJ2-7	TGTGCCAGCAGTTACTTCTACAGGGGGACCTACGAGCAGTACTTC	CASSYFYRGTYEQYF
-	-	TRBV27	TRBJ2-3	TGTGCCAGCAGTTCCGGCGGACGGCAGGTTGATACGCAGTATTTT	CASSSGGRQVDTQYF
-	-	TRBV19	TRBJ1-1	TGTGCCAGTGCAAGGGTGACAGGGAACACTGAAGCTTTCTTT	CASARVTGNTEAFF
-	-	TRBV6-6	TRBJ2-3	TGTGCCAGCAGTTACTCGTGGTTCACAGATACGCAGTATTTT	CASSYSWFTDTQYF
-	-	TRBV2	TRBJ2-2	TGTGCCAGCACCCCCGACACCGGGGAGCTGTTTTTT	CASTPDTGELFF
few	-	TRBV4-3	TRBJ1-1	TGCGCCAGCAGCAGCCAGACCGAAGCTTTCTTT	CASSSQTEAFF
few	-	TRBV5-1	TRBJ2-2	TGCGCCAGCAGCTCCTCCGGGACAACGAACACCGGGGAGCTGTTTTTT	CASSSSGTTNTGELFF
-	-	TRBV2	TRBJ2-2	TGTGCCAGCAGTGAAGCTTTCGGCACCGTTCTGTTTTTT	CASSEAFGTVLFF
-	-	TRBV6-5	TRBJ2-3	TGTGCCAGCAGGAGTAAGGCAGATACGCAGTATTTT	CASRSKADTQYF
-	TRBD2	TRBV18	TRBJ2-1	TGTGCCAGCTCACCTAGCTCGGGACTAGGTGCCAATGAGCAGTTCTTC	CASSPSSGLGANEQFF
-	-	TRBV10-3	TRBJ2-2	TGTGCCATCAGTGGCGGGACAGTCAACACCGGGGAGCTGTTTTTT	CAISGGTVNTGELFF
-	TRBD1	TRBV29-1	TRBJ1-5	TGCAGCGTTGGAGAGCAGGGGGATCAGCCCCAGCATTTT	CSVGEQGDQPQHF
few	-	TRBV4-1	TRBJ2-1	TGCGCCAGCAGCCAATCCGGGACGGCATACAATGAGCAGTTCTTC	CASSQSGTAYNEQFF
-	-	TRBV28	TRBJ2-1	TGTGCCAGCAAAGGCGATGGTCCAGCCAGGAGCTCCTACAATGAGCAGTTCTTC	CASKGDGPARSSYNEQFF
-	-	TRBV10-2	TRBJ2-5	TGCGCCAGCGGGAGGGGGGACGAGACCCAGTACTTC	CASGRGDETQYF
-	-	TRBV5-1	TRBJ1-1	TGCGCCAGCAGCTTGGTGTCAGGGAGGGGTGACACTCAAGCTTTCTTT	CASSLVSGRGDTQAFF
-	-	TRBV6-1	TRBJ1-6	TGTGCCAGCAGTGAGTTAGGGTTAAATTCACCCCTCCACTTT	CASSELGLNSPLHF
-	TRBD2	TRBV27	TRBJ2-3	TGTGCCAGCAGTTTATCACCCCGACTAGCGGGGGGCACAGATACGCAGTATTTT	CASSLSPRLAGGTDTQYF
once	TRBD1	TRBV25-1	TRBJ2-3	TGTGCCAGCAGTTACGACAGGGGTCGGAGCACAGATACGCAGTATTTT	CASSYDRGRSTDTQYF
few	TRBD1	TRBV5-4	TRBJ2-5	TGTGCCAGCAGCCCGGCGGGGGACAGGGGGCTCGGTGCTGTCCGGGAGACCCAGTACTTC	CASSPAGDRGLGAVRETQYF
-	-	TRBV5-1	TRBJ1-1	TGCGCCAGCAGCTTGGAATTTAACACTGAAGCTTTCTTT	CASSLEFNTEAFF
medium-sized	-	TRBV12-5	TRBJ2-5	TGTGCTAGTGGTCTAGGCCAAGAGACCCAGTACTTC	CASGLGQETQYF
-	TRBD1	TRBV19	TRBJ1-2	TGTGCCGGGACAGGCGGGGCCTATGGCTACACCTTC	CAGTGGAYGYTF
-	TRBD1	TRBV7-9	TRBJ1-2	TGTGCCAGCAGCCCTCAGGGGGCAAACTATGGCTACACCTTC	CASSPQGANYGYTF
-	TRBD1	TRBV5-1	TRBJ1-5	TGCGCCAGCAGCCCCGGACAGGGGGGGCATCAGCCCCAGCATTTT	CASSPGQGGHQPQHF
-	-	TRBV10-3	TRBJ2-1	TGTGCCATCAGCGACCAGGGCGACAATGAGCAGTTCTTC	CAISDQGDNEQFF
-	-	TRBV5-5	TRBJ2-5	TGTGCCAGCAGCTTTATCAGCCAAGAGACCCAGTACTTC	CASSFISQETQYF
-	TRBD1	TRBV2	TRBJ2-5	TGTGCCAGCAGTGTTCGGGACAGCCAAGAGACCCAGTACTTC	CASSVRDSQETQYF
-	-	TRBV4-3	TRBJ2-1	TGCGCCAGCAGCCCCGGGGGACCACTCATCTATGAGCAGTTCTTC	CASSPGGPLIYEQFF
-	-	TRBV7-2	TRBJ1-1	TGTGCCAGCAGCTTAGTCCCAGGGTATGGAGCTTTCTTT	CASSLVPGYGAFF
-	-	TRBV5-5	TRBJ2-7	TGTGCCAGCAGCTTGTTGGACAGTTCCGAGCAGTACTTC	CASSLLDSSEQYF
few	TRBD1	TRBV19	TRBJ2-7	TGTGCCAGTACTGGACAGGGTGGGTACGAGCAGTACTTC	CASTGQGGYEQYF
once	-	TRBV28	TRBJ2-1	TGTGAGTCCCGAGCCTACAATGAGCAGTTCTTC	CESRAYNEQFF
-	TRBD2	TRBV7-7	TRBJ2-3	TGTGCCAGCAGCTTACGAGGTAGCGGGGGAACCACAGATACGCAGTATTTT	CASSLRGSGGTTDTQYF
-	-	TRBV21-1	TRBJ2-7	TGTGCCAGCAGCAAAGTCGAGGGGGTTCTCGACCGGACTAGCGGCTACGAGCAGTACTTC	CASSKVEGVLDRTSGYEQYF
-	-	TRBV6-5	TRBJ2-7	TGTGCCAGCAGTTTCCTAGGGGGGAGCTCCTACGAGCAGTACTTC	CASSFLGGSSYEQYF